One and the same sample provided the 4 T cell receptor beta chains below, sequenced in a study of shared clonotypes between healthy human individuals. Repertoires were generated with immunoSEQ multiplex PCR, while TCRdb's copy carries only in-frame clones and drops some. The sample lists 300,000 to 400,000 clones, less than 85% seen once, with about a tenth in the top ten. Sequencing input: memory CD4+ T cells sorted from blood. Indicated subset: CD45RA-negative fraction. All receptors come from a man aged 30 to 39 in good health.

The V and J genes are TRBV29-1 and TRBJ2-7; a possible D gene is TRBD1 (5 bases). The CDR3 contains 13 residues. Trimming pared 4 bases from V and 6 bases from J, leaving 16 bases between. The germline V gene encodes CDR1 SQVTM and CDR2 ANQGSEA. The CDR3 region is CSVVGSGIAEQYF. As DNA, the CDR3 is TGCAGCGTTGTAGGGTCAGGGATTGCCGAGCAGTACTTC.

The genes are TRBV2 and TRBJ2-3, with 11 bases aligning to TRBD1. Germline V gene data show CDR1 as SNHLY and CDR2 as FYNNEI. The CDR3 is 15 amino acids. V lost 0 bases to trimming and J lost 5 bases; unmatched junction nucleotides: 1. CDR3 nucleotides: TGTGCCAGCAGTGAAGCCGGGACAGGGGGAGATACGCAGTATTTT. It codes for CASSEAGTGGDTQYF. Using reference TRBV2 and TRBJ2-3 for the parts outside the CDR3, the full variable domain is EPEVTQTPSHQVTQMGQEVILRCVPISNHLYFYWYRQILGQKVEFLVSFYNNEISEKSEIFDDQFSVERPDGSNFTLKIRSTKLEDSAMYFCASSEAGTGGDTQYFGPGTRLTVL.

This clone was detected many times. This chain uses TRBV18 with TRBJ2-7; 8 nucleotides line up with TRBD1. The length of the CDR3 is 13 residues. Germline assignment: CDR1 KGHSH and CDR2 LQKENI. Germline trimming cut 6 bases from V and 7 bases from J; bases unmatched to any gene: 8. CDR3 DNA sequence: TGTGCCAGCTCCCCAGGACAGGGCAGGGAGCAGTACTTC. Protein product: CASSPGQGREQYF.

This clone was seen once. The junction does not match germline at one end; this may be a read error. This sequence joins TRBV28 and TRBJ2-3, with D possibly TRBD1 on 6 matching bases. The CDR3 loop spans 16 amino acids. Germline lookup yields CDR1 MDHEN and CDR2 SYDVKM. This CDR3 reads CASSLDRPLGTDTQYF. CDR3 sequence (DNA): TGTGCCAGCAGTCTCGACAGGCCGCTTGGCACGGATACGCAGTATTTT.